These 21 T cell receptor beta chains were all obtained from the same sample, sequenced in a study of blood T cell repertoires in COVID-19. Only in-frame clones appear in the TCRdb table, and some are missing; sequencing was by immunoSEQ multiplex PCR. The profile covers roughly 250,000 clones, with 70% to 90% appearing a single time and 5.5% to 8% taken by the ten largest. Sequencing input: peripheral blood. These receptors all stem from a woman aged 55-69 years with active or convalescent COVID-19.

The chain combines TRBV2 with TRBJ2-2; 10 bases match TRBD1. V trimming: 6 bases; J trimming: 7 bases; junction bases outside the gene matches: 8. Germline assignment: CDR1 SNHLY and CDR2 FYNNEI. CDR3 length: 15 amino acids. This chain's CDR3 is CASRDRGPSGGELFF. In DNA form, the CDR3 reads TGTGCCAGCAGAGACAGGGGGCCTTCTGGCGGGGAGCTGTTTTTT.

The V call is TRBV7-6, the J call TRBJ2-5, with a weak D call TRBD1 (5 bases). V lost 5 bases, J lost 5 bases, and 12 bases lay in between. The CDR3 extends over 13 amino acids. Germline V lookup: CDR1 SGHVS, CDR2 FNYEAQ. The CDR3 protein is CASSRTLRETQYF. In DNA, the CDR3 is TGTGCCAGCAGCCGGACATTGCGTGAGACCCAGTACTTC.

The chain uses TRBV3-1 (or the pseudogene TRBV3-2) and TRBJ1-1; tentatively, D is TRBD1 (5 bases). Germline CDR1 and CDR2: LGHDT and YNNKEL (reference sequence). V was trimmed by 4 bases and J by 0 bases, leaving 15 bases between them. CDR3 length: 16 residues. The CDR3 spells CASSPGGGPMNTEAFF. The CDR3 region has the DNA TGTGCCAGCAGCCCTGGGGGGGGACCTATGAACACTGAAGCTTTCTTT.

The chain combines TRBV10-3 with TRBJ1-1; 9 positions match TRBD1. Germline V lookup: CDR1 ENHRY, CDR2 SYGVKD. The CDR3 has 14 amino acids. With 3 bases clipped from V and 10 bases from J, the junction kept 9 bases outside the gene matches. Here the CDR3 DNA reads TGTGCCATCAGTGACATCCGGGACAGGGAACGAGCTTTCTTT. This codes for CAISDIRDRERAFF.

In nucleotides, the CDR3 is TGTGCCATCAGTGGTGGACAGGGGGCAGTCGGGGAGCTGTTTTTT. Protein: CAISGGQGAVGELFF. The chain links TRBV10-3 to TRBJ2-2; 11 bases align to TRBD1. The length of the CDR3 is 15 residues. Trimming removed 4 bases from V and 7 bases from J; junction bases left unmatched: 5. The germline V gene encodes CDR1 ENHRY and CDR2 SYGVKD.

The V call is TRBV15, the J call TRBJ2-3; 14 bases are a match to TRBD2. Germline CDR1 is LNHNV and CDR2 is YYDKDF (reference sequence). Trimming cost V 0 bases and J 1 base; bases outside gene matches: 9. The CDR3 totals 20 residues. The CDR3 sequence is CATSRDSRLAGGPRTDTQYF. For the CDR3, the DNA is TGTGCCACCAGCAGAGATAGTCGACTAGCGGGAGGGCCCCGCACAGATACGCAGTATTTT.

V usage is TRBV7-2 and J usage is TRBJ2-2; 11 bases line up with TRBD2. The CDR3 length is 18 residues. J was trimmed by 0 bases and V by 3 bases; bases with no gene match: 6. CDR1 and CDR2 (germline): SGHTA, FQGNSA. CDR3 DNA: TGTGCCAGCAGCTTGCCGGGACTAGCGGTGTCGAACACCGGGGAGCTGTTTTTT. As protein: CASSLPGLAVSNTGELFF.

Details on this clone: Other DNA sequences from this sample encode an identical CDR3 as well. The rearrangement uses TRBV5-1 and TRBJ2-1; 8 bases fit TRBD2. V dropped 3 bases and J dropped 4; count of bases not matched to a gene: 6. The germline CDR1 and CDR2 sequences are SGHRS and YFSETQ. This CDR3 region has 15 residues. The CDR3 spells CASSSLAGGYNEQFF. The DNA for the CDR3 is TGCGCCAGCAGCTCCCTGGCGGGAGGATACAATGAGCAGTTCTTC.

This clone was seen only a few times. This CDR3 is also generated by other DNA sequences in the sample. The chain has TRBV6-6 and TRBJ1-5; weak D call: TRBD1 (6 bases). The V end was cut by 5 bases, the J end by 7 bases, with 18 bases between. Germline assignment: CDR1 MNHNY and CDR2 SVGAGI (reference sequence). The CDR3 is 15 residues long. The CDR3 nucleotides are TGTGCCAGCAGTACGGACAGTGGATTGGGGCAGCCCCAGCATTTT. As protein: CASSTDSGLGQPQHF.

The gene calls are TRBV18 and TRBJ1-1; D is ambiguous. The V gene lost 1 base and the J gene lost 1 base, with 13 bases spanning the gap. CDR3 length: 16 amino acids. The germline gives CDR1 KGHSH, CDR2 LQKENI. The CDR3 sequence: CASSPRVGERNTEAFF. In nucleotides, the CDR3 is TGTGCCAGCTCACCACGTGTCGGGGAGAGGAACACTGAAGCTTTCTTT.

The rearrangement uses TRBV4-1 and TRBJ2-1, with D possibly matching TRBD2 (5 bases). Per the germline V gene, CDR1 is MGHRA and CDR2 is YSYEKL. The CDR3 consists of 17 residues. V lost 0 bases, J lost 0 bases, and 12 bases lay in between. Here the CDR3 DNA reads TGCGCCAGCAGCCAAGAGTGGACTGGCAGCTCCTACAATGAGCAGTTCTTC. Its protein product is CASSQEWTGSSYNEQFF.

V gene TRBV30 combines with J gene TRBJ2-1; 9 nucleotides line up with TRBD1. The length of the CDR3 is 14 residues. V lost 0 bases to trimming and J lost 7 bases; unmatched junction nucleotides: 4. Germline values: CDR1 GTSNPN, CDR2 SVGIG (reference sequence). In nucleotides, the CDR3 is TGTGCCTGGAGTGTACAGGGGGCGTGGAATGAGCAGTTCTTC. Protein sequence: CAWSVQGAWNEQFF.

This chain joins TRBV11-3 and TRBJ2-3, with 13 bases lining up with TRBD2. This CDR3 has 16 amino acids. The germline V gene encodes CDR1 SGHNT and CDR2 YENEEA. V dropped 1 base and J dropped 3; count of bases not matched to a gene: 1. CDR3 DNA: TGTGCCAGCAGCTTAGGGACTAGCGGGGGTACAGATACGCAGTATTTT. Translating gives CASSLGTSGGTDTQYF.

The chain employs TRBV7-2 and TRBJ2-7; 9 bases fit TRBD1. This CDR3 has 15 residues. The V gene end was trimmed by 5 bases and the J gene end by 3 bases; junction bases not matched to a gene: 8. From germline, CDR1 is SGHTA and CDR2 FQGNSA. The CDR3: CASSRDRVGVYEQYF. For the CDR3, the DNA is TGTGCCAGCAGCCGGGACAGGGTTGGGGTCTACGAGCAGTACTTC. Supplemented by reference TRBV7-2 and TRBJ2-7, the full variable domain reads GAGVSQSPSNKVTEKGKDVELRCDPISGHTALYWYRQSLGQGLEFLIYFQGNSAPDKSGLPSDRFSAERTGGSVSTLTIQRTQQEDSAVYLCASSRDRVGVYEQYFGPGTRLTVT.

The table lists this clone with a count of one. The gene calls are TRBV7-2 and TRBJ2-7; perhaps TRBD1 as D (6 bases). From germline, CDR1 is SGHTA and CDR2 FQGNSA. Trimming cost V 4 bases and J 2 bases, with 15 bases left between them. This CDR3 comprises 15 residues. Here the CDR3 reads CASSYTGQHAYEQYF. DNA for the CDR3: TGTGCCAGCAGCTACACAGGGCAACATGCCTACGAGCAGTACTTC.

This sequence joins TRBV2 and TRBJ2-3; TRBD2 agrees at 9 bases. Looked up from germline, CDR1 is SNHLY and CDR2 is FYNNEI. With V trimmed by 8 bases and J by 6 bases, 12 bases remained unmatched. This CDR3 is 15 amino acids long. Here the CDR3 DNA reads TGTGCCAGCTGTGGGGTAGCGGGAGAACTGGATACGCAGTATTTT. This sequence encodes CASCGVAGELDTQYF. The variable domain in full, with the rest retrieved from reference TRBV2 and TRBJ2-3, is EPEVTQTPSHQVTQMGQEVILRCVPISNHLYFYWYRQILGQKVEFLVSFYNNEISEKSEIFDDQFSVERPDGSNFTLKIRSTKLEDSAMYFCASCGVAGELDTQYFGPGTRLTVL.

V gene TRBV5-6 combines with J gene TRBJ2-1; 15 bases match TRBD2. CDR1 SGHDT and CDR2 YYEEEE come from the germline V gene. V trimming: 2 bases; J trimming: 2 bases; junction bases outside the gene matches: 8. The CDR3 runs 19 residues. CDR3 loop: CASSFVGLAGGPTYNEQFF. The CDR3 nucleotides read TGTGCCAGCAGCTTCGTCGGACTAGCGGGAGGGCCCACCTACAATGAGCAGTTCTTC.

Of note for this clone: Other DNA sequences in the sample encode the same CDR3. The chain carries TRBV3-1 (or the pseudogene TRBV3-2) and TRBJ1-5; no definite D call. This CDR3 region has 13 residues. Germline CDR1 and CDR2: LGHDT and YNNKEL (reference sequence). The V gene lost 0 bases and the J gene lost 3 bases, with 3 bases spanning the gap. CDR3 nucleotides: TGTGCCAGCAGCCAAGATCTCAATCAGCCCCAGCATTTT. Amino acid sequence: CASSQDLNQPQHF.

J is TRBJ1-4 and V is TRBV3-1 (or the pseudogene TRBV3-2), with unresolved D. V was cut by 0 bases and J by 12 bases, with 14 bases left in between. CDR1 and CDR2 (germline): LGHDT, YNNKEL (reference sequence). The CDR3 sequence is 14 residues long. The CDR3 bases are TGTGCCAGCAGCCAAGATTGGGTGACGAGGCAACTGTTTTTT. Translating gives CASSQDWVTRQLFF.

The CDR3 sequence: CASSAWEGRTDTQYF. CDR3 bases: TGTGCCAGCAGCGCTTGGGAGGGCCGCACAGATACGCAGTATTTT. The chain recombines TRBV9 with TRBJ2-3; TRBD2 agrees at 7 bases. CDR3 size: 15 residues. J lost 1 base, V lost 3 bases, and 5 bases had no gene match. Germline lookup yields CDR1 SGDLS and CDR2 YYNGEE.

Comment on this clone: Other DNA sequences in this sample translate to the same CDR3. J is TRBJ1-2 and V is TRBV11-2; D is possibly TRBD1 (6 bases). This CDR3 spans 13 amino acids. V was pared by 1 base and J by 6 bases, with 9 bases between. Germline V gene sequence: CDR1 SGHAT, CDR2 FQNNGV. The CDR3, as DNA: TGTGCCAGCAGCTTAGGACCAGGGGATGGCTACACCTTC. This sequence encodes CASSLGPGDGYTF.